This record covers a single T cell receptor (beta chain). This entry is derived from a study of T-cell memory formation after mild COVID-19. CDR1 MDHEN and CDR2 SYDVKM come from the germline V gene. The CDR3 loop spans 14 amino acids. Trimming removed 5 bases from V and 4 bases from J, with 14 bases in between. Each CDR3 protein is one row after TCRdb ran MiXCR on the 5' RACE reads. The repertoire includes 180,000 or so distinct CDR3 sequences, around a tenth of them detected once, and around 3.8% sits in the top ten. This sequence originates from a man in his late teens or twenties who had mild COVID-19 (a few samples of this study predate the infection). Cell type and time point are not known. The chain employs TRBV28 and TRBJ1-2; a weak D match, TRBD1 (5 bases). Sequences were obtained from PBMCs or a T cell subset sorted from them (not recorded which). The DNA of the CDR3 is TGTGCCAGCAGTCACCGCCGGGACCTCTATGGCTACACCTTC. This translates into CASSHRRDLYGYTF.